One and the same sample provided the 6 T cell receptor beta chains below, sequenced in a study of OX40 agonist ivuxolimab in advanced cancers. The table came from immunoSEQ multiplex PCR; TCRdb's copy has only in-frame clones and leaves some out. The sample holds some 130,000 clones, over 75% seen once. Sequencing used CD4+ or CD8+ T cells sorted from blood, obtained in a trial of the OX40 agonist ivuxolimab. The receptors originated from an adult with an advanced solid tumor such as melanoma, head and neck, liver or kidney cancer.

As concerns this clone: The sample has other DNA sequences that encode this CDR3 too. This chain connects TRBV7-9 to TRBJ1-2; D is uncertain. The CDR3 sequence is 13 residues long. The germline V and J ends were trimmed by 0 bases and 7 bases, with 9 bases remaining between them. Germline CDR1 reads SEHNR; CDR2 reads FQNEAQ (reference sequence). CDR3 coding DNA: TGTGCCAGCAGCTTAGCGCTGGAGGGTGGCTACACCTTC. Translated: CASSLALEGGYTF.

The rearrangement uses TRBV28 and TRBJ1-2; D gene ambiguous. CDR1 and CDR2 from the germline V gene are MDHEN and SYDVKM. The CDR3 extends over 13 amino acids. V was clipped by 5 bases and J by 6 bases, with 13 bases between them. DNA of the CDR3: TGTGCCAGCAGTCCCCCTGGGTTGGATGGCTACACCTTC. Translating gives CASSPPGLDGYTF.

A note on this clone: Additional DNA sequences in this sample encode the identical CDR3. CDR3 sequence: CASSLEGYGYTF. DNA of the CDR3: TGTGCCAGCAGCTTAGAAGGATATGGCTACACCTTC. This sequence joins TRBV7-9 and TRBJ1-2; D is uncertain. The CDR3 loop spans 12 amino acids. The V gene lost 1 base and the J gene lost 5 bases, with 5 bases spanning the gap. CDR1 is SEHNR and CDR2 is FQNEAQ in the germline V gene (reference sequence).

This chain uses TRBV7-9 with TRBJ1-5, with TRBD1 identical over 8 bases. There are 14 residues in the CDR3. Germline V gene lookup returns CDR1 SEHNR and CDR2 FQNEAQ (reference sequence). V lost 5 bases to trimming and J lost 6 bases; unmatched junction nucleotides: 6. CDR3 DNA sequence: TGTGCCAGCAGCCTGGGACAGGTACCTCAGCCCCAGCATTTT. Protein: CASSLGQVPQPQHF.

This rearrangement joins TRBV7-2 to TRBJ1-1; no reliable D call. This CDR3 is 15 amino acids long. Trimming stripped 3 bases from V and 5 bases from J, with 16 bases between. From germline, CDR1 is SGHTA and CDR2 FQGNSA. The CDR3 here is CASSFPAGVGTEAFF. DNA for the CDR3: TGTGCCAGCAGCTTCCCCGCGGGCGTGGGTACTGAAGCTTTCTTT.

This chain connects TRBV9 to TRBJ1-4; no firm D call. Trimming cost V 6 bases and J 0 bases, with 9 bases left between them. This CDR3 comprises 14 residues. CDR1 and CDR2 from the germline V gene are SGDLS and YYNGEE. The CDR3 coding sequence is TGTGCCAGCACCCCCCTTGCAACTAATGAAAAACTGTTTTTT. Its translation: CASTPLATNEKLFF.